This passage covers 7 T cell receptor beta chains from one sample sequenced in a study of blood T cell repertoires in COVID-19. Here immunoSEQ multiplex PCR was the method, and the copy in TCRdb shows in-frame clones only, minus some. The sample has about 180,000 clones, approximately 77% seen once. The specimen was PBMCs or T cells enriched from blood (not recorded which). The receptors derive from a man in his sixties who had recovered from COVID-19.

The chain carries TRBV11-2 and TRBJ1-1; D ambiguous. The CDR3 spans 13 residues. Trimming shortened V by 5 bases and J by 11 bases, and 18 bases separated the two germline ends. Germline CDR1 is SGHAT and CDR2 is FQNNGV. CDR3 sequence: CASSPIDWPSAFF. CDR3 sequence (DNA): TGTGCCAGCAGCCCAATTGACTGGCCGTCGGCTTTCTTT.

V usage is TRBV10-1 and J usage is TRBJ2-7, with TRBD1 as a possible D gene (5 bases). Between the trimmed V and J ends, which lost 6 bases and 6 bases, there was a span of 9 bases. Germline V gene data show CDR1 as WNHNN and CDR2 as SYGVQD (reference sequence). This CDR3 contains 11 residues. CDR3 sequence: CASRGVVEQYF. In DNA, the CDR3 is TGCGCCAGCAGAGGGGTTGTCGAGCAGTACTTC.

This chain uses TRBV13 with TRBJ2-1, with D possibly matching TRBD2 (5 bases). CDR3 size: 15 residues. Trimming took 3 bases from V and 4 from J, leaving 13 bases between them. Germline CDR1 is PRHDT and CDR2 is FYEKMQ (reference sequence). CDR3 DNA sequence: TGTGCCAGCAGCTTCAGGACTTTGGGGTACAATGAGCAGTTCTTC. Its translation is CASSFRTLGYNEQFF.

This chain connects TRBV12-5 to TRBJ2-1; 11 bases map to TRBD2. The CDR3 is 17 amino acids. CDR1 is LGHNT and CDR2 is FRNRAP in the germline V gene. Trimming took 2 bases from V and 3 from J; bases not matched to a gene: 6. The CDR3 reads CASGLTRTSGYYNEQFF. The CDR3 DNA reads TGTGCTAGTGGTTTGACCCGGACTAGCGGGTACTACAATGAGCAGTTCTTC.

Here the CDR3 reads CASSLGQGNTGELFF. The CDR3 coding sequence is TGTGCCAGCAGTTTGGGGCAGGGAAACACCGGGGAGCTGTTTTTT. The V and J genes are TRBV28 and TRBJ2-2, with D possibly TRBD1 on 5 matching bases. The V end lost 3 bases, the J end lost 2 bases, and 10 bases lay between the germline ends. The CDR3 runs 15 residues. The V gene's germline CDR1 is MDHEN and CDR2 SYDVKM.

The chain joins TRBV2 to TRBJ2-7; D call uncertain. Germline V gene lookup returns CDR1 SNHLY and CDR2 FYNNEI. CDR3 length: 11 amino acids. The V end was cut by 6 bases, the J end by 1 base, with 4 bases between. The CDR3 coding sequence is TGTGCCAGCAGGCGTTCCTACGAGCAGTACTTC. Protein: CASRRSYEQYF.

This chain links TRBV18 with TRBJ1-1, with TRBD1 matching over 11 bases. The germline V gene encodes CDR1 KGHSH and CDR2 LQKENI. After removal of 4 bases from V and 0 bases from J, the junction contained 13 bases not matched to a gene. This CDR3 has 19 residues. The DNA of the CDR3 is TGTGCCAGCTCACTGACGGTGGACAGGGGGCCGGCCGTGAACACTGAAGCTTTCTTT. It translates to CASSLTVDRGPAVNTEAFF.